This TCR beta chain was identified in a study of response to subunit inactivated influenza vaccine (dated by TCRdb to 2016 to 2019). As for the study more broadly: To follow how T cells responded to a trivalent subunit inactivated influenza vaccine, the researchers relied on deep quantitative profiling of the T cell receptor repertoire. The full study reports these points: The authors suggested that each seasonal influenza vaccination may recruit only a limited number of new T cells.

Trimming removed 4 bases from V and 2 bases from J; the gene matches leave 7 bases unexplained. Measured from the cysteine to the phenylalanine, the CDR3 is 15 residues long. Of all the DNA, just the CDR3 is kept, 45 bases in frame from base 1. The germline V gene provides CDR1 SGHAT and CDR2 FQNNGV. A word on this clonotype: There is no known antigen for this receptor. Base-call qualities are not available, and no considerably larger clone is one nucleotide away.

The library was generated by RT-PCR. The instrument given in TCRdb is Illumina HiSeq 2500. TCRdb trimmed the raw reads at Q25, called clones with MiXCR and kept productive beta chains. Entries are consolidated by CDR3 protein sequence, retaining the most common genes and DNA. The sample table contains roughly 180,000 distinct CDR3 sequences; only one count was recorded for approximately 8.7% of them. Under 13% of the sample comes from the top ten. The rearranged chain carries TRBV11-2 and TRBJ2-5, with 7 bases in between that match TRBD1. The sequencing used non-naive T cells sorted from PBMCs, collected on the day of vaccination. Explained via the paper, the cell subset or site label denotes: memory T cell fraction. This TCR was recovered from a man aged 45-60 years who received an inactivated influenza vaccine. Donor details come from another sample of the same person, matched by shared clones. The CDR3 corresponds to CASSSAGTAQETQYF. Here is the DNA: TGTGCCAGCAGCTCAGCCGGGACAGCACAAGAGACCCAGTACTTC.